These T cell receptor beta chains were read from a single sample in a study of blood T cell repertoires in COVID-19. The assay was immunoSEQ multiplex PCR, and TCRdb's table has in-frame clones only and misses some. The repertoire holds about 330,000 clones, with 80% to 90% as singletons. The sequenced sample was PBMCs or T cells enriched from blood (not recorded which). The source is a man aged 25-45 years who had recovered from COVID-19. The CDR3 runs from the conserved cysteine through the conserved F or W. Each record gives: CDR3 DNA, CDR3 protein, clone size, D gene, V gene, J gene. A D gene is named only where the DNA matches it firmly. The size of a clone is reported for some rows only, either as once, few or many, or as a class for expanded clones.

TGTGCCAGCAGCTTAGACCGGACAGTCTCTGGGTATGGCTACACCTTC	CASSLDRTVSGYGYTF	NA	NA	TRBV11-2	TRBJ1-2
TGTGCCAGCAGCTTGGGAACCAGGGTCCCTCTCAATGAGCAGTTCTTC	CASSLGTRVPLNEQFF	NA	NA	TRBV11-2	TRBJ2-1
TGTGCCAGCAGCTTACAGAGCAATCAGCCCCAGCATTTT	CASSLQSNQPQHF	NA	NA	TRBV7-6	TRBJ1-5
TGTGCCATCAGTGAGACAATCGAGGTACCTTACACCTTC	CAISETIEVPYTF	NA	NA	TRBV10-3	TRBJ1-2
TGTGCCAGCTCACCATCGGCAGGCCAAAGAGTGGATGAGCAGTTCTTC	CASSPSAGQRVDEQFF	NA	NA	TRBV18	TRBJ2-1
TGTGCCAGCAGCCCCTCGAACACCGGGGAGCTGTTTTTT	CASSPSNTGELFF	NA	NA	TRBV6-2/TRBV6-3	TRBJ2-2
TGCGCCAGCAGCCAAGATATAGCCAAGGAGACCCAGTACTTC	CASSQDIAKETQYF	NA	NA	TRBV4-1	TRBJ2-5
TGTGCCAGTAGTACCTCGGGACAAATTAATTCACCCCTCCACTTT	CASSTSGQINSPLHF	NA	NA	TRBV19	TRBJ1-6
TGTGCCAGCAGGGAGCGCCTGACAGATACGCAGTATTTT	CASRERLTDTQYF	NA	NA	TRBV13	TRBJ2-3
TGTGCCAGCAGTCAGGGGGCTGGGGAAAAACTGTTTTTT	CASSQGAGEKLFF	NA	TRBD1	TRBV7-2	TRBJ1-4
TGTGCCACCAGCTCGACTAGCGGGGGGGCGGGTGAGCAGTTCTTC	CATSSTSGGAGEQFF	NA	TRBD2	TRBV24-1	TRBJ2-1
TGTGCCAGCAGTTTTGTTCGGCGCGGTGAGCAGTTCTTC	CASSFVRRGEQFF	NA	NA	TRBV28	TRBJ2-1
TGTGCCAGCAGCCAGACAGCCCGGAACACTGAAGCTTTCTTT	CASSQTARNTEAFF	NA	NA	TRBV3-1/TRBV3-2	TRBJ1-1
TGTGCCAGCAGCCTCCCTGGACAGGGGGCTGGCTACACCTTC	CASSLPGQGAGYTF	NA	TRBD1	TRBV28	TRBJ1-2
TGCGCCAGCAGCCCCTATTGGACAGGGGAAACCTACGAGCAGTACTTC	CASSPYWTGETYEQYF	NA	TRBD1	TRBV4-1	TRBJ2-7
TGTGCCAGCTCACCTGTCCCGGGACAGGGGTTGGGTACTGAAGCTTTCTTT	CASSPVPGQGLGTEAFF	NA	TRBD1	TRBV18	TRBJ1-1
TGTGCCAGCAGCTCGACAGTGATCAATCAGCCCCAGCATTTT	CASSSTVINQPQHF	NA	NA	TRBV7-9	TRBJ1-5
TGTGCCTGGAAGAAGGAGCTGAACACTGAAGCTTTCTTT	CAWKKELNTEAFF	NA	NA	TRBV30	TRBJ1-1
TGTGCCATCAGGGAGGGGGCGGCCTACGAGCAGTACTTC	CAIREGAAYEQYF	NA	NA	TRBV7-2	TRBJ2-7
TGTGCCAGCAGTGAAGCCAACAGGGGGCATCTGTTTTTT	CASSEANRGHLFF	NA	TRBD1	TRBV2	TRBJ1-4
TGTGCCAGCTCACCCGGCAGGGCGGCGGTTGAAGCTTTCTTT	CASSPGRAAVEAFF	NA	NA	TRBV18	TRBJ1-1
TGCAGCGTTGCGGTTTCGGATACGCAGTATTTT	CSVAVSDTQYF	NA	NA	TRBV29-1	TRBJ2-3
TGTGCCAGCAAACCCACGGGAGGGGCTCGCACTGAAGCTTTCTTT	CASKPTGGARTEAFF	NA	NA	TRBV9	TRBJ1-1
TGTGCCAGCAGCTTACGGGGGAATGAAAAACTGTTTTTT	CASSLRGNEKLFF	NA	NA	TRBV7-9	TRBJ1-4
TGTGCCAGCAGCTTAGTTCTGGGCGCAGATACGCAGTATTTT	CASSLVLGADTQYF	NA	NA	TRBV11-2	TRBJ2-3
TGCGCCAGCAGCGAGGAATGGACCCAGTACTTC	CASSEEWTQYF	NA	NA	TRBV5-1	TRBJ2-5
TGTGCCAGCAGCCCACGGGACAGGGGGCGTCGGGATTCACCCCTCCACTTT	CASSPRDRGRRDSPLHF	NA	TRBD1	TRBV11-3	TRBJ1-6
TGCGCCAGCAGCTTATGGCAGAACACAGATACGCAGTATTTT	CASSLWQNTDTQYF	NA	NA	TRBV5-1	TRBJ2-3
TGTGCCAGCAGCACGCCGGTCCGGACAGCTTCCTACGAGCAGTACTTC	CASSTPVRTASYEQYF	NA	NA	TRBV7-9	TRBJ2-7
TGTGCCACCAGCAGAGATGTGGCTATAGGGTTAGGGGCCCAGTACTTC	CATSRDVAIGLGAQYF	NA	NA	TRBV15	TRBJ2-5
TGTGCCAGCAGCTTATTAGGAGGCGGGACTGAAGCTTTCTTT	CASSLLGGGTEAFF	few	NA	TRBV7-3	TRBJ1-1
TGTGCCAGCAGTCAGGACAGGGTCTTTGCCTACGAGCAGTACTTC	CASSQDRVFAYEQYF	NA	TRBD1	TRBV7-6	TRBJ2-7
TGTGCCAGCAGCTCCGGACTAGCGGGGGGGCTGGATAATGAGCAGTTCTTC	CASSSGLAGGLDNEQFF	NA	TRBD2	TRBV7-6	TRBJ2-1
TGCGCCAGCGGAGGTTTCCAAGAGACCCAGTACTTC	CASGGFQETQYF	NA	NA	TRBV5-1	TRBJ2-5
TGTGCCAGCAATCGACAGGGGAAGGGCACCGGGGAGCTGTTTTTT	CASNRQGKGTGELFF	NA	TRBD1	TRBV28	TRBJ2-2
TGTGCCAGCAGCTACGGGGCGGGGGTTGACTACAATGAGCAGTTCTTC	CASSYGAGVDYNEQFF	few	TRBD2	TRBV7-3	TRBJ2-1
TGTGCCAGTACCTTCTCTAGCGGCGCCACCGGGGAGCTGTTTTTT	CASTFSSGATGELFF	NA	TRBD2	TRBV19	TRBJ2-2
TGTGCCAGCAGCCAAGACGCGCGGGGGCAGTTCTTC	CASSQDARGQFF	NA	NA	TRBV3-1/TRBV3-2	TRBJ2-1
TGTGCCAGCAGCTCGAGCGGACAGGAGAATTCACCCCTCCACTTT	CASSSSGQENSPLHF	NA	TRBD1	TRBV7-9	TRBJ1-6
TGCGCCATCGGTGGACAGAACACAGATACGCAGTATTTT	CAIGGQNTDTQYF	once	NA	TRBV10-1	TRBJ2-3
TGTGCCAGTAGTATCCTTAGACAGGGGACTTATGGCTACACCTTC	CASSILRQGTYGYTF	NA	TRBD1	TRBV19	TRBJ1-2
TGTGCCAGCAGTTTCCCCCGGGACAGGGGCCATCAGCCCCAGCATTTT	CASSFPRDRGHQPQHF	NA	TRBD1	TRBV28	TRBJ1-5
TGTGCCAGCAGCGTAGGGGGCTCAAACACCGGGGAGCTGTTTTTT	CASSVGGSNTGELFF	NA	NA	TRBV9	TRBJ2-2
TGCGCCAGCAGGTTGCAGGACAGGGGAATTGCAATGCACATTCAGTACTTC	CASRLQDRGIAMHIQYF	NA	TRBD1	TRBV23-1	TRBJ2-4
TGTGCCAGCACCCAACAGGGGCGTAGGACAGATACGCAGTATTTT	CASTQQGRRTDTQYF	NA	TRBD1	TRBV3-1/TRBV3-2	TRBJ2-3